Below, 8 T cell receptor beta chains from the same sample are listed, as sequenced in a study of PD-1 blockade in classical Hodgkin lymphoma (dated by TCRdb to between 2020 and 2021). Sample time point, as interpreted from the label and publication: newly diagnosed, previously untreated cHL patient sample. A Miltenyi CD4+ T cell isolation kit was used for magnetic negative selection to purify CD4+ T cells from thawed PBMCs. The library was obtained by the immunoSEQ multiplex PCR assay. TCRdb stores this immuneACCESS table with in-frame sequences only. Part of the clones is absent; in the studies checked, under half of the shortfall reflects unresolved V genes, and no reason is known for the rest. Present in this sample are 24,000 or so clones, 91% of which were seen just once. Clones ranked in the top ten supply roughly 0.58% of the sample. Sequenced sample: CD4+ T cells from blood. All receptors come from a human donor with classical Hodgkin lymphoma.

The CDR3 bases are TGTGCCAGCAGCGCCGGGACCCAGGGAAACACCATATATTTT. This translates into CASSAGTQGNTIYF. The chain carries TRBV9 and TRBJ1-3, with D perhaps TRBD1 (5 bases). The CDR3 runs 14 residues. The V end lost 3 bases, the J end lost 4 bases, and 11 bases lay between the germline ends. CDR1 and CDR2 from the germline V gene are SGDLS and YYNGEE.

The CDR3 sequence: CASLPPDLFTDTQYF. For the CDR3, the DNA is TGTGCCAGTCTCCCTCCGGACTTGTTCACAGATACGCAGTATTTT. The chain joins TRBV2 to TRBJ2-3; TRBD2 is a possible D gene (5 bases). This CDR3 has 15 amino acids. The germline V gene encodes CDR1 SNHLY and CDR2 FYNNEI. Trimming took 9 bases from V and 2 from J, leaving 18 bases between them.

CDR3 loop: CASRLTVTYEQYF. In DNA form, the CDR3 reads TGTGCCAGCAGGCTGACAGTGACCTACGAGCAGTACTTC. The rearrangement joins TRBV7-8 to TRBJ2-7, with a tentative D call TRBD1 (5 bases). V was clipped by 6 bases and J by 2 bases, with 11 bases between them. The germline V gene encodes CDR1 SGHVS and CDR2 FQNEAQ. There are 13 residues in the CDR3.

This chain connects TRBV7-6 to TRBJ1-3; possibly TRBD1 for D (5 bases). The CDR3 runs to 14 residues. V dropped 5 bases and J dropped 1 base, with 9 bases sitting between them. Germline V gene lookup returns CDR1 SGHVS and CDR2 FNYEAQ. CDR3 sequence reads: CASSPGISGNTIYF. In nucleotides, the CDR3 is TGTGCCAGCAGCCCAGGGATTTCTGGAAACACCATATATTTT.

V gene TRBV27 combines with J gene TRBJ2-2; 10 bases agree with TRBD2. This CDR3 contains 14 residues. CDR1 MNHEY and CDR2 SMNVEV come from the germline V gene (reference sequence). Trimming cost V 3 bases and J 7 bases; bases outside gene matches: 2. Here the CDR3 reads CASSLGLASGELFF. CDR3 DNA: TGTGCCAGCAGTTTGGGACTAGCGAGCGGGGAGCTGTTTTTT.

This clone appeared a single time. This chain links TRBV5-1 with TRBJ2-7; the D gene is possibly TRBD2 (6 bases). This CDR3 comprises 16 residues. Germline CDR1 and CDR2: SGHRS and YFSETQ. Trimming cost V 4 bases and J 0 bases, with 17 bases left between them. CDR3 in DNA: TGCGCCAGCAGCCCATTTGGGGGGACCAGCTCCTACGAGCAGTACTTC. This encodes CASSPFGGTSSYEQYF.

The CDR3 here is CASSPGTGSPQPQHF. The CDR3 DNA is TGTGCCAGCAGCCCCGGGACAGGGTCCCCTCAGCCCCAGCATTTT. The chain has TRBV4-2 and TRBJ1-5, with 9 bases matching TRBD1. CDR3 length equals 15 residues. Germline trimming cut 4 bases from V and 6 bases from J; bases unmatched to any gene: 7. The germline V gene encodes CDR1 LGHNA and CDR2 YNFKEQ.

This clone is a singleton in its sample. The gene calls are TRBV7-2 and TRBJ2-5, with unresolved D. V was clipped by 5 bases and J by 7 bases, with 11 bases between them. This CDR3 spans 12 amino acids. The V gene's germline CDR1 is SGHTA and CDR2 FQGNSA. The CDR3 nucleotides read TGTGCCAGCAGCCCCCGGAGTTGGACCCAGTACTTC. It translates to CASSPRSWTQYF.